This T cell receptor beta chain was retrieved from a study of shared clonotypes between healthy human individuals. Only in-frame clones appear in the TCRdb table, and some are missing; sequencing was by immunoSEQ multiplex PCR. The table records about 680,000 clones, about 74% of them present only once. Germline-derived CDR1 and CDR2 are LNHDA and SQIVND (reference sequence). The J segment lost 5 bases and the V segment lost 3 bases, leaving 6 bases of the junction unmatched. CDR3 length: 15 residues. Sequenced: memory CD4+ T cells sorted from blood. Subset specified: CD45RA-negative fraction. This chain connects TRBV19 to TRBJ2-1; 8 nucleotides line up with TRBD2. The receptor was isolated from a woman aged 30 to 39 in good health. The CDR3 DNA sequence: TGTGCCAGTAGTATTCGGCGGGAGGCCCACAATGAGCAGTTCTTC. It is translated as CASSIRREAHNEQFF.